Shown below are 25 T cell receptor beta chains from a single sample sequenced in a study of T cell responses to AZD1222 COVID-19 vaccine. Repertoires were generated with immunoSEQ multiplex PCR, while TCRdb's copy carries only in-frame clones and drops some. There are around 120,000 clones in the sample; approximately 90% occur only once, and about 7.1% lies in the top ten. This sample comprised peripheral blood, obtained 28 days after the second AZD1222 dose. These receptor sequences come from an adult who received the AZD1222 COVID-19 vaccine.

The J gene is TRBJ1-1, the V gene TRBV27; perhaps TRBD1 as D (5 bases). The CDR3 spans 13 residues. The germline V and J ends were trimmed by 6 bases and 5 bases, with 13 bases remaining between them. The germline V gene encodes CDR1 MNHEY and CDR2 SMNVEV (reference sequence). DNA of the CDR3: TGTGCCAGCAGCCAATTCGGGGGTACTGAAGCTTTCTTT. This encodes CASSQFGGTEAFF.

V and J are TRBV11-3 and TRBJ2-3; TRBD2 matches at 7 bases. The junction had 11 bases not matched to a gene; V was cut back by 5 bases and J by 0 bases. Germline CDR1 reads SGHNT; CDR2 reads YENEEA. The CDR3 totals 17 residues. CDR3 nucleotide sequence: TGTGCCAGCAGCCCCCGGGGAGCTAGCGGCAGCACAGATACGCAGTATTTT. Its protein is CASSPRGASGSTDTQYF.

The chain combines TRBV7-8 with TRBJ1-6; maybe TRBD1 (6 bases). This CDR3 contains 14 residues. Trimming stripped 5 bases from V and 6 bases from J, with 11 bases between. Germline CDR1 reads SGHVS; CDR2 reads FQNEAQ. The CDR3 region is CASSHGDINSPLHF. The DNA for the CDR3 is TGTGCCAGCAGCCATGGGGACATTAATTCACCCCTCCACTTT.

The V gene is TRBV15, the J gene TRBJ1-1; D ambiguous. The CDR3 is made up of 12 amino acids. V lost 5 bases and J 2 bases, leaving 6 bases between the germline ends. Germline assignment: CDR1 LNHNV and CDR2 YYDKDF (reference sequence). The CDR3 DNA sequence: TGTGCCACCAGCCGAGGTAACACTGAAGCTTTCTTT. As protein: CATSRGNTEAFF.

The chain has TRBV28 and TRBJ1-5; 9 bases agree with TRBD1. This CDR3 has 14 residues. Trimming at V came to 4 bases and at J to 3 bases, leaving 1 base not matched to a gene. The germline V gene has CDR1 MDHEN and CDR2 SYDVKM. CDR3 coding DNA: TGTGCCAGCAGTTGGGACAGGGCCAATCAGCCCCAGCATTTT. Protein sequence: CASSWDRANQPQHF.

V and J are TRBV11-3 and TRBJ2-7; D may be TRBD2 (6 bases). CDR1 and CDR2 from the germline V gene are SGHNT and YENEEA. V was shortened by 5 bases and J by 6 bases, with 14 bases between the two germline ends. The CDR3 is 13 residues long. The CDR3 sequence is CASSKGRDREQYF. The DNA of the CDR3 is TGTGCCAGCAGCAAAGGGCGGGATCGCGAGCAGTACTTC.

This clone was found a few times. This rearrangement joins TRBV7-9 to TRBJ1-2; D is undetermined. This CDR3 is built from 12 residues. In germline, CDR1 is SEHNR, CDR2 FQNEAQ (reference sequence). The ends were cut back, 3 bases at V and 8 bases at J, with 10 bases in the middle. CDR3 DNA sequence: TGTGCCAGCAGCTTTCGTTCCGTGGGCTACACCTTC. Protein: CASSFRSVGYTF.

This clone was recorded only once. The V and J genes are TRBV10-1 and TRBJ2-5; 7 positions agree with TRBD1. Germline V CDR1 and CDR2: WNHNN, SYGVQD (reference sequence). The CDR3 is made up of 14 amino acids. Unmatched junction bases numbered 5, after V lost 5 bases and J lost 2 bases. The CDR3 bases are TGCGCCAGCAGTAAAAGACAGGGTCAAGAGACCCAGTACTTC. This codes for CASSKRQGQETQYF.

The CDR3 sequence: CASSPPDRGINNEQFF. The CDR3 DNA follows: TGTGCCAGCTCACCACCGGACAGGGGGATTAACAATGAGCAGTTCTTC. The chain recombines TRBV18 with TRBJ2-1; TRBD1 agrees at 10 bases. The CDR3 length is 16 residues. The V gene end was trimmed by 0 bases and the J gene end by 5 bases; junction bases not matched to a gene: 4. Germline V gene data show CDR1 as KGHSH and CDR2 as LQKENI.

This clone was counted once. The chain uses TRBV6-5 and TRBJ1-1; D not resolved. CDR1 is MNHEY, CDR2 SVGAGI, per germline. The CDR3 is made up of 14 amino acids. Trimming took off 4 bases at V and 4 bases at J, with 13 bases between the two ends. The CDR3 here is CASSFDAKRTEAFF. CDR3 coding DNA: TGTGCCAGCAGTTTCGACGCTAAGCGCACTGAAGCTTTCTTT.

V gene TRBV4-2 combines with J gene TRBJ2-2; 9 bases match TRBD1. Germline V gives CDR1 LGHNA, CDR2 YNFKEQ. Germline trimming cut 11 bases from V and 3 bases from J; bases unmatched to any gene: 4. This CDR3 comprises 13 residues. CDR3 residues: CAGRTGDTGELFF. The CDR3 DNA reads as TGTGCCGGTAGGACAGGGGACACCGGGGAGCTGTTTTTT.

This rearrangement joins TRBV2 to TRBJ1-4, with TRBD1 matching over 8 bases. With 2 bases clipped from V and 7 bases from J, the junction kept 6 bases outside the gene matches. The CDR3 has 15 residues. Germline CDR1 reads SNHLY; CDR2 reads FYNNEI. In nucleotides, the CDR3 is TGTGCCAGCAGTGAATCCGGGACAGGTGGTGAAAAACTGTTTTTT. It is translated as CASSESGTGGEKLFF.

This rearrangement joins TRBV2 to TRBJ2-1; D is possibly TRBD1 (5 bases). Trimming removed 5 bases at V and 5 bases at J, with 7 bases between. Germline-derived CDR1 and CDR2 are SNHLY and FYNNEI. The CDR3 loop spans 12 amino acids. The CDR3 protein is CASSLQDNEQFF. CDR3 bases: TGTGCCAGCAGTTTACAGGACAATGAGCAGTTCTTC.

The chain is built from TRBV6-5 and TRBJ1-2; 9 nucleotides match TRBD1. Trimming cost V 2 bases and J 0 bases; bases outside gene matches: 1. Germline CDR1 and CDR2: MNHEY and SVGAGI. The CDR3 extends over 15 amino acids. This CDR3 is CASSYGDRANYGYTF. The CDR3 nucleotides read TGTGCCAGCAGTTACGGGGACAGGGCTAACTATGGCTACACCTTC.

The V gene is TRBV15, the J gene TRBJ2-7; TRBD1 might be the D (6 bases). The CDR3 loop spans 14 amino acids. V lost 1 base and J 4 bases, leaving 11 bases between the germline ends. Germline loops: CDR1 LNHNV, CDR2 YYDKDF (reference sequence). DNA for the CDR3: TGTGCCACCAGCAGAGGACAGGTTGGGTACGAGCAGTACTTC. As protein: CATSRGQVGYEQYF.

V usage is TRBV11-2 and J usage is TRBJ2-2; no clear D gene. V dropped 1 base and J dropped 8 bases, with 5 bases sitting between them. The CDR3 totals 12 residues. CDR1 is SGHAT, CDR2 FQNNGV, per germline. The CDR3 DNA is TGTGCCAGCAGCTTAGTACCGGGGGAGCTGTTTTTT. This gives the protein CASSLVPGELFF. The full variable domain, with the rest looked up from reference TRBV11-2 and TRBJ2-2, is EAGVAQSPRYKIIEKRQSVAFWCNPISGHATLYWYQQILGQGPKLLIQFQNNGVVDDSQLPKDRFSAERLKGVDSTLKIQPAKLEDSAVYLCASSLVPGELFFGEGSRLTVL.

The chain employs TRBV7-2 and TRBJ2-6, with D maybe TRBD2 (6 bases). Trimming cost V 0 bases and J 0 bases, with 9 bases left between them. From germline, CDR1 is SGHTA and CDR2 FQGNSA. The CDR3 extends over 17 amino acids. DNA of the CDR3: TGTGCCAGCAGCTTAGCTAGCGGAGACTCTGGGGCCAACGTCCTGACTTTC. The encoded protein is CASSLASGDSGANVLTF.

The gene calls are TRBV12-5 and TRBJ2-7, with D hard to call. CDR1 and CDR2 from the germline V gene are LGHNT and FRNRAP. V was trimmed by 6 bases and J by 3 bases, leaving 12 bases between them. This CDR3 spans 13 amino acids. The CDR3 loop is CASGLDRRYEQYF. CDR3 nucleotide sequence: TGTGCTAGTGGCCTTGACCGCCGCTACGAGCAGTACTTC.

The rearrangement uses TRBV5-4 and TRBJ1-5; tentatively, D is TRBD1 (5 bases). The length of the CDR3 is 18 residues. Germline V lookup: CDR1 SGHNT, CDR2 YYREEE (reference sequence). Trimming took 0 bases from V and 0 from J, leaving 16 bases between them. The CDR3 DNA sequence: TGTGCCAGCAGCTTGGAGGACAACCGTCTATATAGCAATCAGCCCCAGCATTTT. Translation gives CASSLEDNRLYSNQPQHF.

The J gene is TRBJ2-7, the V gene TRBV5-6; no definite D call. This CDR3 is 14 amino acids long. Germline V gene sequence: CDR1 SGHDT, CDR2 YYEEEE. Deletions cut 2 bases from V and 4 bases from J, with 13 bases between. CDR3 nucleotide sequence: TGTGCCAGCAGCTTCTCCTCCGGCCGATACGAGCAGTACTTC. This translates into CASSFSSGRYEQYF.

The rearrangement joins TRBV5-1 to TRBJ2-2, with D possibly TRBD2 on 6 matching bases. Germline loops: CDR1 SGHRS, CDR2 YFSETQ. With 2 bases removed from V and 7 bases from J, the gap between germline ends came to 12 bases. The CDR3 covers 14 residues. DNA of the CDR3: TGCGCCAGCAGCTTACAGGAGGGAGGCGGGGAGCTGTTTTTT. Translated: CASSLQEGGGELFF.

DNA for the CDR3: TGTGCCAGCAGTTTACATCGGGCTGATAATTCACCCCTCCACTTT. It translates to CASSLHRADNSPLHF. This chain uses TRBV28 with TRBJ1-6; D uncertain. Germline V gene lookup returns CDR1 MDHEN and CDR2 SYDVKM. V was cut by 2 bases and J by 5 bases, with 10 bases left in between. The CDR3 is made up of 15 amino acids.

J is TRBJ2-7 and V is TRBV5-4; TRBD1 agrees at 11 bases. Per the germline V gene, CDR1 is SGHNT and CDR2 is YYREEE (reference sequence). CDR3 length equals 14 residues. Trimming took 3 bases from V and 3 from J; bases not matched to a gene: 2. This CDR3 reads CASSSGTGGYEQYF. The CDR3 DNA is TGTGCCAGCAGCTCCGGGACAGGGGGCTACGAGCAGTACTTC.

The DNA of the CDR3 is TGTGCCAGCAGTTTAGAGACCCAGTACTTC. Translated, it gives CASSLETQYF. This chain links TRBV27 with TRBJ2-5; no clear D. Germline values: CDR1 MNHEY, CDR2 SMNVEV (reference sequence). Trimming pared 2 bases from V and 5 bases from J, leaving 0 bases between. The CDR3 contains 10 residues.

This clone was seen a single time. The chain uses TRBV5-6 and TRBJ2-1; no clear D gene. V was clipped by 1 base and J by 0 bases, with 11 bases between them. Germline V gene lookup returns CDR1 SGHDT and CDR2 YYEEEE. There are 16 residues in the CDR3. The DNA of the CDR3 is TGTGCCAGCAGCTTGCTAGTCGCGCGCTCCTACAATGAGCAGTTCTTC. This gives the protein CASSLLVARSYNEQFF.